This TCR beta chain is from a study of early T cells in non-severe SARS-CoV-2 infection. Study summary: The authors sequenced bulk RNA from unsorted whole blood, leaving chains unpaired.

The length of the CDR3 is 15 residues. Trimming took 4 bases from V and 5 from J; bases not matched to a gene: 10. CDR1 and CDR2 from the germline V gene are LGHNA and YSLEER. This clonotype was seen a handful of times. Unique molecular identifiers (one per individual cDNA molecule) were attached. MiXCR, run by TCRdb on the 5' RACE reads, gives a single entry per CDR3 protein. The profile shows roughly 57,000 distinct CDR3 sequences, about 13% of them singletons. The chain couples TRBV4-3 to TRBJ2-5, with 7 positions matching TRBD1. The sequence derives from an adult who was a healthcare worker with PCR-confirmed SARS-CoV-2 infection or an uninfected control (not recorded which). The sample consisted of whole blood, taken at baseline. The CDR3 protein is CASSRGTGEGETQYF. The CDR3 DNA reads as TGCGCCAGCAGCCGGGGAACAGGGGAAGGGGAGACCCAGTACTTC.